This passage covers 30 T cell receptor beta chains from one sample sequenced in a study of CD8+ T cells in alopecia areata. RNA, once extracted, was reverse transcribed into cDNA for use as the sequencing template. Sequencing used immunoSEQ multiplex PCR; TCRdb keeps in-frame clones, though not all of them. The profile shows around 190,000 clones, about 56% of them singletons. Source material: CD8+ T cells sorted from blood. These receptor sequences come from a human donor in good health.

The chain uses TRBV6-5 and TRBJ2-5; D possibly matches TRBD1 or TRBD2 (5 bases each). The CDR3 has 13 residues. Per germline, CDR1 MNHEY and CDR2 SVGAGI. The ends were cut back, 2 bases at V and 6 bases at J, with 10 bases in the middle. CDR3 DNA sequence: TGTGCCAGCAGTTACGGGGGTGGAAAGACCCAGTACTTC. Translated, it gives CASSYGGGKTQYF.

This clone was counted a few times. This chain links TRBV14 with TRBJ1-1; D unclear. The CDR3 contains 13 residues. Between the trimmed V and J ends, which lost 0 bases and 7 bases, there was a span of 9 bases. The germline CDR1 and CDR2 sequences are SGHDN and FVKESK. The CDR3 DNA reads as TGTGCCAGCAGCCAAGATTTAGCAGATGAAGCTTTCTTT. Translating gives CASSQDLADEAFF.

The chain recombines TRBV30 with TRBJ2-5; no firm D call. This CDR3 is built from 11 residues. Germline V lookup: CDR1 GTSNPN, CDR2 SVGIG (reference sequence). Between the trimmed V and J ends, which lost 4 bases and 5 bases, there was a span of 8 bases. The CDR3 DNA follows: TGTGCCTGGATGCGTGCTGAGACCCAGTACTTC. As protein: CAWMRAETQYF.

CDR3 DNA: TGTGCCAGCAGCGTAGGGCTATCTAGCACAGATACGCAGTATTTT. It codes for CASSVGLSSTDTQYF. This sequence joins TRBV9 and TRBJ2-3; D remains unclear. The V gene's germline CDR1 is SGDLS and CDR2 YYNGEE. CDR3 length: 15 residues. V was pared by 0 bases and J by 0 bases, with 8 bases between.

The chain combines TRBV27 with TRBJ2-5; no clear D gene. The V and J ends lost 5 bases and 0 bases respectively, with 10 bases between them. This CDR3 is built from 14 residues. From germline, CDR1 is MNHEY and CDR2 SMNVEV (reference sequence). The CDR3 spells CASSPRAYQETQYF. CDR3 DNA sequence: TGTGCCAGCAGTCCCCGGGCGTACCAAGAGACCCAGTACTTC.

This clone showed up many times. This chain links TRBV12-2 with TRBJ1-5; TRBD1, as called in the table, went unchecked against the DNA. TRBV12-2 is a listed pseudogene. The CDR3 contains 19 residues. This CDR3 reads CASRLALDRGYRVNQPQHF. Written as DNA, the CDR3 is TGTGCAAGTCGCTTAGCTTTAGACAGGGGGTATAGGGTCAATCAGCCCCAGCATTTT.

This clone was counted only a few times. The rearrangement links TRBV27 to TRBJ1-6; perhaps TRBD1 as D (5 bases). Germline V gene lookup returns CDR1 MNHEY and CDR2 SMNVEV (reference sequence). The V and J ends lost 3 bases and 10 bases respectively, with 13 bases between them. There are 14 residues in the CDR3. CDR3: CASSFGQGRSPLHF. The CDR3 coding sequence is TGTGCCAGCAGTTTCGGGCAGGGAAGATCACCCCTCCACTTT.

This clone was seen once. This chain joins TRBV4-1 and TRBJ2-7; D uncertain. The CDR3 covers 13 residues. V was trimmed by 0 bases and J by 6 bases, leaving 9 bases between them. Germline V gives CDR1 MGHRA, CDR2 YSYEKL. The CDR3, as DNA: TGCGCCAGCAGCCAAGATCGATTTGGCGAGCAGTACTTC. Protein sequence: CASSQDRFGEQYF.

There are a few counts of this clone. In DNA, the CDR3 is TGTGCCAGCAAGTTGGAGCCCCAGCATTTT. Translating it yields CASKLEPQHF. The chain uses TRBV6-8 and TRBJ1-5; D gene ambiguous. The CDR3 consists of 10 residues. CDR1 is MNHGY, CDR2 SAAAGT, per germline. V lost 7 bases, J lost 8 bases, and 6 bases lay in between.

The chain uses TRBV27 and TRBJ2-3, with no clear D. CDR1 is MNHEY, CDR2 SMNVEV, per germline (reference sequence). This CDR3 has 13 residues. V was trimmed by 4 bases and J by 3 bases, leaving 8 bases between them. The CDR3 protein is CASSYGETDTQYF. In nucleotides, the CDR3 is TGTGCCAGCAGTTATGGTGAAACAGATACGCAGTATTTT.

This clone was seen only once. The V call is TRBV2, the J call TRBJ1-2; D gene unclear. This CDR3 is 14 amino acids long. The germline V gene encodes CDR1 SNHLY and CDR2 FYNNEI. The germline V and J ends were trimmed by 4 bases and 4 bases, with 13 bases remaining between them. CDR3 DNA: TGTGCCAGCAGTGGAGTCGGACTTGCCTATGGCTACACCTTC. Its translation is CASSGVGLAYGYTF.

This CDR3 is CSVGTGDNQPQHF. DNA of the CDR3: TGCAGCGTTGGGACAGGGGATAATCAGCCCCAGCATTTT. The rearrangement links TRBV29-1 to TRBJ1-5, with TRBD1 matching over 9 bases. Germline values: CDR1 SQVTM, CDR2 ANQGSEA. Trimming removed 4 bases from V and 4 bases from J; junction bases left unmatched: 2. The CDR3 is made up of 13 amino acids.

This chain joins TRBV7-9 and TRBJ1-2; D is unresolved. The CDR3 runs 12 residues. The V and J ends lost 3 bases and 8 bases respectively, with 10 bases between them. In germline, CDR1 is SEHNR, CDR2 FQNEAQ (reference sequence). This CDR3 reads CASSLNLEGYTF. CDR3 nucleotide sequence: TGTGCCAGCAGCTTGAACTTAGAAGGCTACACCTTC.

CDR3 nucleotides: TGTGCCAGCAGCATAATAGACCGGGACCAAGATACAGATACGCAGTATTTT. This encodes CASSIIDRDQDTDTQYF. The chain couples TRBV7-9 to TRBJ2-3; D possibly uses TRBD1 or TRBD2 (5 bases each). The germline V and J ends were trimmed by 5 bases and 3 bases, with 21 bases remaining between them. In germline, CDR1 is SEHNR, CDR2 FQNEAQ (reference sequence). This CDR3 has 17 residues.

V gene TRBV29-1 combines with J gene TRBJ2-2; tentatively, D is TRBD2 (5 bases). The germline V gene encodes CDR1 SQVTM and CDR2 ANQGSEA. Trimming removed 4 bases from V and 5 bases from J, with 14 bases in between. The CDR3 is 14 amino acids. The CDR3 sequence: CSVAPGSGTGELFF. As DNA, the CDR3 is TGCAGCGTTGCTCCGGGATCAGGAACCGGGGAGCTGTTTTTT.

The chain is built from TRBV4-1 and TRBJ2-3; D gene uncertain. This CDR3 has 13 residues. Between the trimmed V and J ends, which lost 4 bases and 2 bases, there was a span of 7 bases. CDR1 is MGHRA, CDR2 YSYEKL, per germline. The CDR3 coding sequence is TGCGCCAGCAGCCGGACCACCACAGATACGCAGTATTTT. Translated: CASSRTTTDTQYF.

In its sample, this clone was seen a few times. The V and J genes are TRBV6-6 and TRBJ2-4, with D possibly TRBD1 on 5 matching bases. This CDR3 has 16 amino acids. In germline, CDR1 is MNHNY, CDR2 SVGAGI (reference sequence). With 0 bases removed from V and 0 bases from J, the gap between germline ends came to 9 bases. The CDR3, as DNA: TGTGCCAGCAGTTACTCTGACAGACCAGCCAAAAACATTCAGTACTTC. This codes for CASSYSDRPAKNIQYF.

CDR3 amino acids: CASSTTSTDTQYF. DNA of the CDR3: TGCGCCAGCAGCACAACTAGCACAGATACGCAGTATTTT. This sequence joins TRBV5-1 and TRBJ2-3; D gene uncertain. The CDR3 sequence is 13 residues long. CDR1 SGHRS and CDR2 YFSETQ come from the germline V gene. With 4 bases removed from V and 0 bases from J, the gap between germline ends came to 6 bases.

This clone came up once. The chain recombines TRBV27 with TRBJ1-2, with 7 bases that match TRBD1. Germline-derived CDR1 and CDR2 are MNHEY and SMNVEV (reference sequence). V was clipped by 5 bases and J by 7 bases; unmatched bases: 7. This CDR3 spans 13 amino acids. In DNA form, the CDR3 reads TGTGCCAGCAGTCTAAGACAGGGTGGTGGCTACACCTTC. Amino acids: CASSLRQGGGYTF.

The rearrangement uses TRBV2 and TRBJ2-1; D call uncertain. The CDR3 is 17 residues long. V lost 4 bases and J lost 0, with 16 bases in between. CDR1 is SNHLY, CDR2 FYNNEI, per germline. CDR3 bases: TGTGCCAGCAGTGGGCTAGGACCTCAGAGCTCCTACAATGAGCAGTTCTTC. The encoded protein is CASSGLGPQSSYNEQFF.

The chain combines TRBV2 with TRBJ2-5; D is possibly TRBD1 (6 bases). Germline V gene lookup returns CDR1 SNHLY and CDR2 FYNNEI. The CDR3 runs to 17 residues. Trimming pared 0 bases from V and 1 base from J, leaving 15 bases between. In nucleotides, the CDR3 is TGTGCCAGCAGTGAAGCGGCCGACCCGACAGGCCAAGAGACCCAGTACTTC. Amino acid sequence: CASSEAADPTGQETQYF.

This sequence joins TRBV9 and TRBJ1-2; unclear D gene. Deletions cut 0 bases from V and 8 bases from J, with 11 bases between. CDR1 is SGDLS and CDR2 is YYNGEE in the germline V gene. This CDR3 comprises 13 residues. CDR3 DNA sequence: TGTGCCAGCAGCGTAGGGCCGTCCCCCGGCTACACCTTC. It translates to CASSVGPSPGYTF.

In its sample, this clone was seen a few times. This chain uses TRBV5-1 with TRBJ1-4, with 9 nucleotides matching TRBD1. V lost 4 bases and J lost 8; bases outside the gene matches: 6. The CDR3 length is 14 residues. The germline V gene has CDR1 SGHRS and CDR2 YFSETQ. CDR3 sequence: CASSVQGAREKLFF. As DNA, the CDR3 is TGCGCCAGCAGCGTACAGGGGGCGCGAGAAAAACTGTTTTTT.

The chain joins TRBV15 to TRBJ1-2; D gene ambiguous. CDR1 and CDR2 (germline): LNHNV, YYDKDF (reference sequence). The CDR3 contains 16 residues. The V gene lost 0 bases and the J gene lost 6 bases, with 17 bases spanning the gap. DNA for the CDR3: TGTGCCACCAGCAGAGAGGGATCTCGCCCATTGGATGGCTACACCTTC. The encoded protein is CATSREGSRPLDGYTF.

The chain joins TRBV5-6 to TRBJ2-7; D remains ambiguous. V was pared by 7 bases and J by 6 bases, with 14 bases between. Germline CDR1 and CDR2: SGHDT and YYEEEE. The CDR3 has 12 residues. The CDR3 is CASFSRQGEQYF. The CDR3 DNA reads TGTGCCAGCTTCTCCAGGCAAGGCGAGCAGTACTTC.

There are a few counts of this clone. This chain uses TRBV11-2 with TRBJ2-1, with TRBD1 matching over 7 bases. The length of the CDR3 is 15 residues. The germline gives CDR1 SGHAT, CDR2 FQNNGV. The V gene end was trimmed by 1 base and the J gene end by 4 bases; junction bases not matched to a gene: 4. This chain's CDR3 is CASSLGGTAYNEQFF. The CDR3 DNA is TGTGCCAGCAGCTTAGGAGGGACAGCATACAATGAGCAGTTCTTC.

The V call is TRBV27, the J call TRBJ1-2; TRBD1 is a possible D gene (6 bases). Germline V CDR1 and CDR2: MNHEY, SMNVEV (reference sequence). This CDR3 spans 15 amino acids. The ends were cut back, 5 bases at V and 4 bases at J, with 17 bases in the middle. In nucleotides, the CDR3 is TGTGCCAGCAGTACGGGGACACCATCGAGCTATGGCTACACCTTC. Translation gives CASSTGTPSSYGYTF.

In its sample, this clone was seen a few times. The chain combines TRBV5-1 with TRBJ2-7; D remains unclear. Trimming cost V 0 bases and J 4 bases, with 11 bases left between them. The germline gives CDR1 SGHRS, CDR2 YFSETQ. The CDR3 runs 14 residues. The CDR3 coding sequence is TGCGCCAGCAGCTTGGAAGCAGCAGCTTACGAGCAGTACTTC. This sequence encodes CASSLEAAAYEQYF.

This clone appeared a few times. V is TRBV29-1 and J is TRBJ2-7, with D maybe TRBD1 (5 bases). The germline gives CDR1 SQVTM, CDR2 ANQGSEA. Trimming removed 4 bases from V and 4 bases from J, with 17 bases in between. The CDR3 is made up of 14 amino acids. CDR3: CSVVSANAGYEQYF. The CDR3 DNA reads as TGCAGCGTTGTGTCGGCTAACGCAGGGTACGAGCAGTACTTC.

The chain couples TRBV15 to TRBJ2-5; D remains unclear. CDR1 is LNHNV and CDR2 is YYDKDF in the germline V gene (reference sequence). V lost 3 bases and J lost 1, with 12 bases in between. The CDR3 consists of 15 residues. CDR3: CATSSLDHPQETQYF. The CDR3 nucleotides read TGTGCCACCAGCAGCTTAGACCATCCCCAAGAGACCCAGTACTTC.